The 20 T cell receptor beta chains reported below all come from one sample, sequenced in a study of blood T cell repertoires in COVID-19. This table comes from immunoSEQ multiplex PCR, and its TCRdb copy is limited to in-frame clones, with some not included. This sample has about 220,000 clones, with 80% to 85% found just once. Sequences were obtained from peripheral blood. These receptors all come from a woman aged 25 to 39 who had recovered from COVID-19.

The chain uses TRBV15 and TRBJ2-7, with a tentative D call TRBD2 (5 bases). V lost 0 bases and J 3 bases, leaving 9 bases between the germline ends. The CDR3 is 14 residues long. Per the germline V gene, CDR1 is LNHNV and CDR2 is YYDKDF (reference sequence). The CDR3 sequence is CATSRDTGNYEQYF. In DNA, the CDR3 is TGTGCCACCAGCAGAGACACGGGGAACTACGAGCAGTACTTC.

The J gene is TRBJ2-1, the V gene TRBV7-6, with 11 bases aligning to TRBD2. After removal of 1 base from V and 10 bases from J, the junction contained 9 bases not matched to a gene. This CDR3 region has 16 residues. The V gene's germline CDR1 is SGHVS and CDR2 FNYEAQ. The CDR3 nucleotides read TGTGCCAGCAGCTTAGTGCGTACTAGCGGGAGTGGGGAGCAGTTCTTC. This gives the protein CASSLVRTSGSGEQFF.

The chain recombines TRBV27 with TRBJ2-1; D is possibly TRBD2 (6 bases). V dropped 6 bases and J dropped 0 bases, with 15 bases sitting between them. This CDR3 contains 16 residues. Germline CDR1 reads MNHEY; CDR2 reads SMNVEV (reference sequence). CDR3 nucleotides: TGTGCCAGCAGATGGGACTTTCGAAGCTCCTACAATGAGCAGTTCTTC. It codes for CASRWDFRSSYNEQFF.

J is TRBJ2-1 and V is TRBV9, with a weak D call TRBD2 (5 bases). Germline CDR1 SGDLS, CDR2 YYNGEE. This CDR3 is built from 16 residues. Trimming pared 0 bases from V and 2 bases from J, leaving 12 bases between. DNA of the CDR3: TGTGCCAGCAGCGTAGACCCTAGCAGAACCTACAATGAGCAGTTCTTC. It codes for CASSVDPSRTYNEQFF.

The V gene is TRBV5-6, the J gene TRBJ1-3; D ambiguous. The CDR3 is 13 residues long. Germline V gene sequence: CDR1 SGHDT, CDR2 YYEEEE. V was shortened by 0 bases and J by 8 bases, with 9 bases between the two germline ends. In DNA form, the CDR3 reads TGTGCCAGCAGCTTGGGAACCGAGCACACCATATATTTT. Translated: CASSLGTEHTIYF. The variable domain in full, with the rest retrieved from reference TRBV5-6 and TRBJ1-3, is DAGVTQSPTHLIKTRGQQVTLRCSPKSGHDTVSWYQQALGQGPQFIFQYYEEEERQRGNFPDRFSGHQFPNYSSELNVNALLLGDSALYLCASSLGTEHTIYFGEGSWLTVV.

The rearrangement joins TRBV15 to TRBJ2-6, with D perhaps TRBD2 (5 bases). CDR3 length: 17 amino acids. Trimming removed 5 bases at V and 0 bases at J, with 14 bases between. Germline CDR1 LNHNV, CDR2 YYDKDF (reference sequence). CDR3 sequence reads: CATSPRRSGSGANVLTF. The CDR3 nucleotides read TGTGCCACCAGCCCGAGGAGGTCCGGCTCTGGGGCCAACGTCCTGACTTTC.

This chain links TRBV13 with TRBJ2-1, with 10 bases aligning to TRBD2. The trim removed 5 bases at V and 6 bases at J, leaving 7 bases unmatched. The CDR3 is 15 residues long. The germline CDR1 and CDR2 sequences are PRHDT and FYEKMQ (reference sequence). The CDR3 protein is CASSLPSGRANEQFF. For the CDR3, the DNA is TGTGCCAGCAGCCTACCGAGCGGGAGGGCCAATGAGCAGTTCTTC.

This clone occurred once. The chain joins TRBV7-9 to TRBJ1-2, with TRBD1 matching 10 bases. J was trimmed by 8 bases and V by 4 bases; bases with no gene match: 7. The CDR3 runs 14 residues. The germline V gene has CDR1 SEHNR and CDR2 FQNEAQ (reference sequence). The CDR3 protein is CASSSEGTGVGYTF. CDR3 coding DNA: TGTGCCAGCAGCTCCGAGGGGACAGGGGTCGGCTACACCTTC. Full variable domain (remainder filled in from reference TRBV7-9 and TRBJ1-2): DTGVSQNPRHKITKRGQNVTFRCDPISEHNRLYWYRQTLGQGPEFLTYFQNEAQLEKSRLLSDRFSAERPKGSFSTLEIQRTEQGDSAMYLCASSSEGTGVGYTFGSGTRLTVV.

CDR3: CASAGTGGTTAGELFF. CDR3 in DNA: TGCGCCAGTGCCGGGACAGGGGGAACTACCGCCGGGGAGCTGTTTTTT. The rearrangement uses TRBV5-1 and TRBJ2-2, with 11 bases that match TRBD1. CDR3 length equals 16 residues. CDR1 SGHRS and CDR2 YFSETQ come from the germline V gene. The trim removed 8 bases at V and 6 bases at J, leaving 12 bases unmatched.

CDR3 in DNA: TGTGCCAGCAGCGTGACAGGGGGCAATCAGCCCCAGCATTTT. Translating it yields CASSVTGGNQPQHF. This chain uses TRBV5-6 with TRBJ1-5; 8 nucleotides match TRBD1. V gave up 4 bases and J gave up 2 bases; unmatched junction bases: 2. This CDR3 has 14 residues. Germline V gene lookup returns CDR1 SGHDT and CDR2 YYEEEE.

V gene TRBV25-1 combines with J gene TRBJ2-7, with 13 bases identical to TRBD2. The CDR3 contains 16 residues. The germline gives CDR1 MGHDK, CDR2 SYGVNS. The ends lost 3 bases at V and 2 bases at J; junction bases unmatched: 4. CDR3 protein: CASSDPGLAGAYEQYF. DNA for the CDR3: TGTGCCAGCAGTGACCCTGGACTAGCGGGGGCCTACGAGCAGTACTTC.

The chain is built from TRBV5-4 and TRBJ2-2, with a tentative D call TRBD1 (5 bases). Germline V gives CDR1 SGHNT, CDR2 YYREEE (reference sequence). V lost 0 bases to trimming and J lost 3 bases, with 9 bases between them. The CDR3 covers 15 residues. The CDR3 DNA reads as TGTGCCAGCAGCTTGGCGACAGCCCACACCGGGGAGCTGTTTTTT. Translation gives CASSLATAHTGELFF. The full variable domain, rest sourced from reference TRBV5-4 and TRBJ2-2, is ETGVTQSPTHLIKTRGQQVTLRCSSQSGHNTVSWYQQALGQGPQFIFQYYREEENGRGNFPPRFSGLQFPNYSSELNVNALELDDSALYLCASSLATAHTGELFFGEGSRLTVL.

This clone was counted a single time. The chain couples TRBV28 to TRBJ2-4; tentative D call: TRBD1 (6 bases). Germline CDR1 reads MDHEN; CDR2 reads SYDVKM. This CDR3 is 18 amino acids long. V was cut by 6 bases and J by 4 bases, with 25 bases left in between. CDR3: CASSTPFADRSIKNIQYF. The DNA for the CDR3 is TGTGCCAGCAGCACCCCCTTTGCAGACAGGAGTATAAAAAACATTCAGTACTTC.

The chain links TRBV6-4 to TRBJ2-3; 10 bases are a match to TRBD2. In germline, CDR1 is MRHNA, CDR2 SNTAGT. The CDR3 contains 17 residues. Trimming at V came to 4 bases and at J to 6 bases, leaving 13 bases not matched to a gene. CDR3 coding DNA: TGTGCCAGCAGTGCTATACCCGCTAGCGGGAGCCTTGATACGCAGTATTTT. This gives the protein CASSAIPASGSLDTQYF.

The rearrangement uses TRBV28 and TRBJ2-1; D is possibly TRBD2 (6 bases). The CDR3 has 15 amino acids. The germline gives CDR1 MDHEN, CDR2 SYDVKM. Trimming removed 5 bases from V and 6 bases from J, with 17 bases in between. CDR3 nucleotides: TGTGCCAGCAGTCTGGGACTCGGAAAGGGCAATGAGCAGTTCTTC. Amino acids: CASSLGLGKGNEQFF.

Only a few counts were recorded for this clone. This sample includes further DNA sequences coding for the same CDR3. The gene calls are TRBV19 and TRBJ2-7; D might be TRBD2 (5 bases). The length of the CDR3 is 12 residues. Trimming took off 5 bases at V and 5 bases at J, with 10 bases between the two ends. CDR1 and CDR2 from the germline V gene are LNHDA and SQIVND (reference sequence). CDR3 region: CASSSRGDEQYF. In DNA form, the CDR3 reads TGTGCCAGTAGTTCCCGGGGTGACGAGCAGTACTTC.

This clone was observed a single time. V gene TRBV9 combines with J gene TRBJ2-2; the match to TRBD1 covers 7 bases. The CDR3 loop spans 15 amino acids. Germline V gene lookup returns CDR1 SGDLS and CDR2 YYNGEE. Losses at the gene ends were 0 bases for V and 5 bases for J; bases not matched to a gene: 4. CDR3 coding DNA: TGTGCCAGCAGCGTAGCTTCAGGGGGTACCGGGGAGCTGTTTTTT. The encoded protein is CASSVASGGTGELFF.

The chain combines TRBV20-1 with TRBJ2-7; TRBD2 matches 8 bases. Germline CDR1 DFQATT, CDR2 SNEGSKA (reference sequence). V lost 3 bases and J lost 6; bases outside the gene matches: 7. This CDR3 has 13 amino acids. The CDR3 DNA sequence: TGCAGTGCTAGTGTACTAGCGGTCGGCGAGCAGTACTTC. It specifies CSASVLAVGEQYF.

The rearrangement joins TRBV11-2 to TRBJ1-2; 10 positions match TRBD1. This CDR3 region has 15 residues. CDR1 is SGHAT and CDR2 is FQNNGV in the germline V gene. Trimming took 4 bases from V and 3 from J; bases not matched to a gene: 5. CDR3 sequence (DNA): TGTGCCAGCAGCTCCGTGGACAGGGGGGACTATGGCTACACCTTC. It yields the protein CASSSVDRGDYGYTF.

The chain carries TRBV7-7 and TRBJ2-5; 9 bases are shared with TRBD2. Germline V gene sequence: CDR1 SSHAT, CDR2 FNYEAQ (reference sequence). Trimming cost V 5 bases and J 3 bases; bases outside gene matches: 4. This CDR3 is built from 14 residues. The CDR3 DNA follows: TGTGCCAGCAGCCAGGGACTAGCTAAAGAGACCCAGTACTTC. Translating gives CASSQGLAKETQYF.